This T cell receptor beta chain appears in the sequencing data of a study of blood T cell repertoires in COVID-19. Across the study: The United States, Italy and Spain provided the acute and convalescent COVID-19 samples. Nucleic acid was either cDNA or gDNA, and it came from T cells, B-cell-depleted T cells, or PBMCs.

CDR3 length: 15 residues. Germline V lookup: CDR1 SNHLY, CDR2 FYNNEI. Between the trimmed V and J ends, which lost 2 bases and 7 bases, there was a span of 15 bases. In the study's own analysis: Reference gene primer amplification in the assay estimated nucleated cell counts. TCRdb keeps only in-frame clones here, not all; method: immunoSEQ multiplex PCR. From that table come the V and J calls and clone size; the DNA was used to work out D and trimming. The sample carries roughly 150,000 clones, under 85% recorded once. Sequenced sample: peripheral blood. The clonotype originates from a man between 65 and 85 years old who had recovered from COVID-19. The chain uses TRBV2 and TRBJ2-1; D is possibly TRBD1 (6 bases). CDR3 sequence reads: CASSERGTIGNEQFF. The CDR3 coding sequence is TGTGCCAGCAGTGAAAGGGGGACAATCGGGAATGAGCAGTTCTTC. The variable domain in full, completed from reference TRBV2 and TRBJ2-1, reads EPEVTQTPSHQVTQMGQEVILRCVPISNHLYFYWYRQILGQKVEFLVSFYNNEISEKSEIFDDQFSVERPDGSNFTLKIRSTKLEDSAMYFCASSERGTIGNEQFFGPGTRLTVL.